Listed below are T cell receptor beta chains from one sample, sequenced in a study of blood T cells in healthy people across ages. TCRdb used MiXCR to reprocess the 5' RACE reads, holding one entry per CDR3 protein. The sample records approximately 800,000 distinct CDR3 sequences, around 25% being singletons. The data were also submitted as part of a second study, on T cells of mothers and their children.

The specimen sequenced was blood. All receptors derive from a boy aged 5-17 years in good health. CDR3s include the opening cysteine and the closing phenylalanine or tryptophan. A D gene is named only where the DNA matches it firmly. Expanded clones are given a class, and other clones once, few, many or no size at all.

CDR3 protein	CDR3 DNA	clone size	D gene	V gene	J gene
CSVEVSLGTQYF	TGCAGCGTTGAAGTTTCTCTGGGGACCCAGTACTTC	-	-	TRBV29-1	TRBJ2-5
CASSTGTVSGNTIYF	TGTGCCAGCAGCACCGGGACAGTTTCTGGAAACACCATATATTTT	few	TRBD1	TRBV7-2	TRBJ1-3
CASSLDAVYNEQFF	TGTGCCAGCAGCTTAGACGCGGTGTACAATGAGCAGTTCTTC	-	-	TRBV7-2	TRBJ2-1
CSAPPGTSGSETYNEQFF	TGCAGTGCTCCCCCCGGGACTAGCGGGAGTGAAACCTACAATGAGCAGTTCTTC	-	TRBD2	TRBV20-1	TRBJ2-1
CSARALGSYYEQYF	TGCAGTGCTAGGGCATTAGGCAGCTACTACGAGCAGTACTTC	-	-	TRBV20-1	TRBJ2-7
CASSGVTGNYGYTF	TGTGCCAGCAGTGGCGTCACCGGGAACTATGGCTACACCTTC	few	-	TRBV2	TRBJ1-2
CASSPLGLNGSTF	TGTGCCAGCAGCCCCCTCGGGCTAAATGGCTCCACCTTC	-	-	TRBV7-6	TRBJ1-2
CASSPVGVETQYF	TGTGCCAGCAGCCCGGTAGGGGTAGAGACCCAGTACTTC	few	-	TRBV27	TRBJ2-5
CASSSGISGANVLTF	TGTGCCAGCAGTTCTGGGATCTCTGGGGCCAACGTCCTGACTTTC	few	-	TRBV28	TRBJ2-6
CASSTTGTAGELFF	TGTGCCAGCAGCACAACAGGGACGGCCGGGGAGCTGTTTTTT	few	-	TRBV5-6	TRBJ2-2
CASSQMGQKETQYF	TGCGCCAGCAGCCAGATGGGACAGAAGGAGACCCAGTACTTC	-	TRBD1	TRBV4-3	TRBJ2-5
CASSLSGTSQETQYF	TGCGCCAGCAGCCTATCCGGGACATCCCAAGAGACCCAGTACTTC	few	-	TRBV5-1	TRBJ2-5